The subject of this entry is one T cell receptor (beta chain). TCRdb called the 5' RACE reads again in MiXCR, with one record for every CDR3 protein. Among roughly 560,000 distinct CDR3 sequences listed, around 21% were seen once. The data were obtained in a study of T-cell memory formation after mild COVID-19. V was clipped by 7 bases and J by 4 bases, with 16 bases between them. Germline assignment: CDR1 SGHVS and CDR2 FNYEAQ. The CDR3 runs 14 residues. The V gene is TRBV7-6, the J gene TRBJ2-5; D is possibly TRBD1 (6 bases). This receptor was obtained from an adult woman who had mild COVID-19 (a few samples of this study predate the infection). Cell type and time point are not known. The source material was PBMCs or a T cell subset sorted from them (not recorded which). For the CDR3, the DNA is TGTGCCAGCACAGGGCAGGGGAGAACAGAGACCCAGTACTTC. Translating gives CASTGQGRTETQYF. Based on the CDR3 plus reference TRBV7-6 and TRBJ2-5, the full variable domain is GAGVSQSPRYKVTKRGQDVALRCDPISGHVSLYWYRQALGQGPEFLTYFNYEAQQDKSGLPNDRFSAERPEGSISTLTIQRTEQRDSAMYRCASTGQGRTETQYFGPGTRLLVL.